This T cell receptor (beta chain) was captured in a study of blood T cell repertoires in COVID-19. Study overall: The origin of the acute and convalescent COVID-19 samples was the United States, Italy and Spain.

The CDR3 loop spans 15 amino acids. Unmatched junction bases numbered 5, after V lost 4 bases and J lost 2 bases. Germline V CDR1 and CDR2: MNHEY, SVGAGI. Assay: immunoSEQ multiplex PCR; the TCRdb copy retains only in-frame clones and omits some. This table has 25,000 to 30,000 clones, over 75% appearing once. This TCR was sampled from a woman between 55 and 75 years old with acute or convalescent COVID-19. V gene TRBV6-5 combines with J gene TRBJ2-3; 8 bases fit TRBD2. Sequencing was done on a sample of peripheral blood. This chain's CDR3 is CASSWQRGNTDTQYF. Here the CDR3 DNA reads TGTGCCAGCAGTTGGCAGCGGGGGAACACAGATACGCAGTATTTT.